The following is a T cell receptor (beta chain) sequence with its context. The antigen is undetermined. This record belongs to a study of post-analysis software for immune sequencing data. In the study overall: As for disease course, relapsing-remitting, secondary progressive and progressive-relapsing multiple sclerosis were all included. General observations from the study: F-measure co-clustering was strong for batch-matched samples. Patients had higher frequencies than controls of a few TRBV segments, including TRBV5-6, TRBV5-1 and TRBV20-1. Versus controls, multiple sclerosis patients showed significantly lower diversity (normalized Chao1).

This CDR3 has 14 amino acids. With 4 bases removed from V and 6 bases from J, the gap between germline ends came to 13 bases. The V gene's germline CDR1 is MGHRA and CDR2 YSYEKL. Every TCR beta cDNA library bore unique molecular identifiers. TCRdb processed the PCR reads anew with MiXCR; each CDR3 protein has one entry. The sample carries roughly 410,000 distinct CDR3 sequences, about a third recorded once. The sample taken for sequencing was blood. This TCR came from a girl between 5 and 17 years old with multiple sclerosis. The rearrangement links TRBV4-1 to TRBJ1-5; a weak D match, TRBD1 (6 bases). The CDR3 sequence is CASSPSGRGQPQHF. Written as DNA, the CDR3 is TGCGCCAGCAGCCCCTCGGGCAGGGGTCAGCCCCAGCATTTT.